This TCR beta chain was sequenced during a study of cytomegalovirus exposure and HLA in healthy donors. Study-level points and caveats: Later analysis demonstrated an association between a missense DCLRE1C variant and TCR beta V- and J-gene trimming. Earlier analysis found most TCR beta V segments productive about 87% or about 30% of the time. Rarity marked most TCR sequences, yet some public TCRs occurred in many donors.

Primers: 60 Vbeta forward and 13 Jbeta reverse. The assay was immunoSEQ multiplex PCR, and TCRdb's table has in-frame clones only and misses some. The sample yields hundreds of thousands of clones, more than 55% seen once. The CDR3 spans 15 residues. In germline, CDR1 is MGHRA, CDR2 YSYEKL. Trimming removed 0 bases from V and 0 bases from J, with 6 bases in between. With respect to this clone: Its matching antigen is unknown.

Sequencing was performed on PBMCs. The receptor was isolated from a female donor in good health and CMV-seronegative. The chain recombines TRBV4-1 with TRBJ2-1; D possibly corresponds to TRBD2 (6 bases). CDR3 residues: CASSQDGSSYNEQFF. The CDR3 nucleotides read TGCGCCAGCAGCCAAGACGGGAGCTCCTACAATGAGCAGTTCTTC.